One T cell receptor (beta chain) is described in this entry. The antigen is unknown. V lost 5 bases and J lost 8; bases outside the gene matches: 13. Germline V gene data show CDR1 as SGHVS and CDR2 as FQNEAQ. This CDR3 region has 16 residues. The data derive from a study of long-term antiretroviral therapy in people with HIV. The study's findings and limits: Diversity increased after ART yet remained lower than in transplant donor controls.

Every participant gave one or more pre-ART and two or more post-ART PBMC samples. Sequencing relied on immunoSEQ assay v3.0, run at survey level. Measured with immunoSEQ multiplex PCR; TCRdb has only the in-frame clones, and not every one. The profile shows about 27,000 clones, less than 85% of them singletons. This sequence joins TRBV7-8 and TRBJ2-1; 9 bases agree with TRBD1. This material consisted of unsorted PBMCs, taken 2.3 years after starting antiretroviral therapy. The source of this sequence is a man between 40 and 49 years old with HIV. The CDR3 region has the DNA TGTGCCAGCAGCCCAACGGGACAGGGCCTCAGCCATGAGCAGTTCTTC. This codes for CASSPTGQGLSHEQFF.